A single sample is the source of the 18 T cell receptor beta chains below, sequenced in a study of identical twins. In TCRdb, the 5' RACE reads were re-called with MiXCR into one record per CDR3 protein. Of some 660,000 distinct CDR3 sequences listed, 8.5% to 9% are singletons. The sample also formed part of further work on yellow fever vaccine responses in identical twins.

The specimen was PBMCs. These receptors came from a woman aged 18-30 years in good health.

Many counts were recorded for this clonotype. The genes are TRBV5-4 and TRBJ2-2; possibly TRBD1 or TRBD2 for D (6 bases each). The V and J ends lost 4 bases and 3 bases respectively, with 19 bases between them. This CDR3 is 17 amino acids long. The germline CDR1 and CDR2 sequences are SGHNT and YYREEE (reference sequence). CDR3 loop: CASSLTSGGWDTGELFF. The CDR3 DNA sequence: TGTGCCAGCAGCCTTACCTCCGGGGGCTGGGACACCGGGGAGCTGTTTTTT.

The gene calls are TRBV7-8 and TRBJ2-2; 12 bases agree with TRBD1. Germline-derived CDR1 and CDR2 are SGHVS and FQNEAQ. CDR3 length: 17 residues. The V gene end was trimmed by 4 bases and the J gene end by 7 bases; junction bases not matched to a gene: 10. CDR3 nucleotide sequence: TGTGCCAGCAGCTGGCTCCGGGACAGGGGGCTCCGCGGGGAGCTGTTTTTT. Translated, it gives CASSWLRDRGLRGELFF.

Regarding this clonotype: The junction differs from germline at one of its ends, possibly a read error. The V gene is TRBV14, the J gene TRBJ2-2; D may be TRBD2 (5 bases). Germline loops: CDR1 SGHDN, CDR2 FVKESK. This CDR3 region has 15 residues. CDR3 DNA sequence: TGCGCCAGCAGCCAAAGGACTGTAAACACCGGGGAGCTGTTTTTT. Translation gives CASSQRTVNTGELFF.

This clonotype was seen a handful of times. The chain links TRBV6-2 or TRBV6-3 to TRBJ2-7, with TRBD1 identical over 9 bases. Trimming at V came to 7 bases and at J to 3 bases, leaving 7 bases not matched to a gene. The CDR3 is 14 amino acids. The germline CDR1 and CDR2 sequences are MNHEY and SVGEGT. CDR3: CASNRWTGDYEQYF. CDR3 nucleotides: TGTGCCAGCAACCGTTGGACAGGGGACTACGAGCAGTACTTC.

This clonotype was observed at least ten times. The rearrangement joins TRBV27 to TRBJ2-4, with TRBD1 as a possible D gene (6 bases). The CDR3 has 13 amino acids. Germline V gene lookup returns CDR1 MNHEY and CDR2 SMNVEV (reference sequence). Trimming removed 10 bases from V and 9 bases from J, with 19 bases in between. CDR3 DNA: TGTGCCACCTCACCTACAGGGTACGGCATTCAGTACTTC. Translating it yields CATSPTGYGIQYF.

There are many counts of this clonotype. The chain employs TRBV6-1 and TRBJ2-7; maybe TRBD1 (5 bases). The V gene's germline CDR1 is MNHNS and CDR2 SASEGT. CDR3 length: 14 residues. Trimming removed 3 bases from V and 2 bases from J, with 11 bases in between. CDR3 region: CASSEILGPYEQYF. CDR3 nucleotide sequence: TGTGCCAGCAGTGAGATTTTGGGGCCCTACGAGCAGTACTTC.

This clonotype was counted many times. This chain connects TRBV10-3 to TRBJ2-7, with D hard to call. Trimming took 3 bases from V and 2 from J, leaving 5 bases between them. This CDR3 contains 12 residues. CDR1 is ENHRY, CDR2 SYGVKD, per germline. CDR3: CAISEGTYEQYF. For the CDR3, the DNA is TGTGCCATCAGTGAAGGGACCTACGAGCAGTACTTC.

V is TRBV6-5 and J is TRBJ1-4; 9 bases agree with TRBD1. V trimming: 0 bases; J trimming: 8 bases; junction bases outside the gene matches: 7. The CDR3 runs to 16 residues. Germline V CDR1 and CDR2: MNHEY, SVGAGI. CDR3 sequence (DNA): TGTGCCAGCAGTTACTCTCAACAGGGGGCGGAAGAAAAACTGTTTTTT. It yields the protein CASSYSQQGAEEKLFF.

This clonotype was counted between two and nine times. The chain recombines TRBV14 with TRBJ1-1; TRBD1 is a possible D gene (6 bases). The V end lost 4 bases, the J end lost 3 bases, and 15 bases lay between the germline ends. The CDR3 is made up of 15 amino acids. Germline V gives CDR1 SGHDN, CDR2 FVKESK. Here the CDR3 DNA reads TGTGCCAGCAGCCTGAACACAGGGATCGACACTGAAGCTTTCTTT. Its protein product is CASSLNTGIDTEAFF.

The table lists this clonotype with a few counts. The V and J genes are TRBV11-1 and TRBJ2-2; 13 bases agree with TRBD2. The germline V gene encodes CDR1 SGHAT and CDR2 FQDESV (reference sequence). This CDR3 is 18 amino acids long. Trimming cost V 4 bases and J 0 bases; bases outside gene matches: 5. Written as DNA, the CDR3 is TGTGCCAGCAGCTCCGGGACTAGCGGGGCGCCGAACACCGGGGAGCTGTTTTTT. This codes for CASSSGTSGAPNTGELFF.

This clonotype turned up a few times. The V and J genes are TRBV5-1 and TRBJ2-3, with D possibly TRBD2 on 5 matching bases. Germline V gene lookup returns CDR1 SGHRS and CDR2 YFSETQ. This CDR3 has 14 amino acids. The germline V and J ends were trimmed by 4 bases and 2 bases, with 11 bases remaining between them. CDR3 loop: CASSPYGLTDTQYF. The CDR3 coding sequence is TGCGCCAGCAGCCCGTACGGACTCACAGATACGCAGTATTTT.

The V call is TRBV11-2, the J call TRBJ1-3; D not resolved. Germline CDR1 and CDR2: SGHAT and FQNNGV. V lost 5 bases to trimming and J lost 0 bases, with 17 bases between them. The CDR3 spans 17 residues. CDR3 region: CASSLHMSRFSGNTIYF. The DNA for the CDR3 is TGTGCCAGCAGCCTCCATATGTCTCGTTTCTCTGGAAACACCATATATTTT.

This clonotype was seen a handful of times. This chain joins TRBV6-1 and TRBJ2-2; 12 bases line up with TRBD2. The V and J ends lost 11 bases and 3 bases, in that order; junction bases with no gene match: 4. Germline V lookup: CDR1 MNHNS, CDR2 SASEGT. CDR3 size: 14 residues. Here the CDR3 DNA reads TGTGCCGCACGACTAGCGGGGGACACCGGGGAGCTGTTTTTT. Its translation is CAARLAGDTGELFF.

This clonotype appeared a few times. The chain couples TRBV10-3 to TRBJ2-1, with 10 bases aligning to TRBD2. V shed 3 bases and J 4 bases; nucleotides not matched to a gene: 6. This CDR3 has 16 residues. The germline V gene encodes CDR1 ENHRY and CDR2 SYGVKD. Here the CDR3 reads CAISDVGTSEYNEQFF. DNA of the CDR3: TGTGCCATCAGTGATGTTGGGACTAGCGAGTACAATGAGCAGTTCTTC.

The table lists this clonotype with a few counts. The chain carries TRBV4-2 and TRBJ1-1; D unresolved. CDR1 is LGHNA, CDR2 YNFKEQ, per germline. V was shortened by 0 bases and J by 3 bases, with 8 bases between the two germline ends. This CDR3 has 14 residues. Here the CDR3 DNA reads TGTGCCAGCAGCCAAGAGGGTTGGGACACTGAAGCTTTCTTT. The encoded protein is CASSQEGWDTEAFF.

This clonotype was counted between two and nine times. V is TRBV4-2 and J is TRBJ2-2, with 9 bases matching TRBD1. CDR3 size: 17 residues. Germline CDR1 and CDR2: LGHNA and YNFKEQ. J lost 4 bases, V lost 2 bases, and 8 bases had no gene match. This CDR3 reads CASSQPTGGSGTGELFF. The CDR3 region has the DNA TGTGCCAGCAGCCAACCTACAGGGGGCAGCGGCACCGGGGAGCTGTTTTTT.

This chain joins TRBV4-3 and TRBJ2-7, with 12 bases lining up with TRBD2. V lost 0 bases, J lost 5 bases, and 5 bases stayed unmatched. Germline V gene sequence: CDR1 LGHNA, CDR2 YSLEER. The CDR3 loop spans 16 amino acids. Written as DNA, the CDR3 is TGCGCCAGCAGCCAAGATGGGCTAGCGGGAGGGGACGAGCAGTACTTC. This gives the protein CASSQDGLAGGDEQYF.

This clonotype was detected only a few times. The V and J genes are TRBV12-3 or TRBV12-4 and TRBJ2-7; 7 bases agree with TRBD1. The CDR3 is made up of 14 amino acids. V lost 5 bases and J lost 3; bases outside the gene matches: 7. CDR3 sequence: CASSVSTGRYEQYF. As DNA, the CDR3 is TGTGCCAGCAGTGTATCGACAGGGCGCTACGAGCAGTACTTC.